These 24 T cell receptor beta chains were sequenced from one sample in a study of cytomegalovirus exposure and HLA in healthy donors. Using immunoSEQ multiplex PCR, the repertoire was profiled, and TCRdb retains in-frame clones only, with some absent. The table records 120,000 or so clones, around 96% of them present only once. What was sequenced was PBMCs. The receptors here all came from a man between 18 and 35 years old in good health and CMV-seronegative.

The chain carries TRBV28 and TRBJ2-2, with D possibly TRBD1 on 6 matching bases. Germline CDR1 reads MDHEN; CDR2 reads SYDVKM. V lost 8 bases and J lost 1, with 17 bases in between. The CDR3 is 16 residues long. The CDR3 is CASREVVTGNTGELFF. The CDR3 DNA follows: TGTGCCAGCCGGGAAGTTGTGACAGGGAACACCGGGGAGCTGTTTTTT.

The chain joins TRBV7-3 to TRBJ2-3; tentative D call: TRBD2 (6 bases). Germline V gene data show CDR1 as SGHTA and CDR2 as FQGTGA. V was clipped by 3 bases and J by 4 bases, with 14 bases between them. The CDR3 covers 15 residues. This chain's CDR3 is CASSFVGGTADTQYF. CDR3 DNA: TGTGCCAGCAGCTTTGTGGGCGGGACGGCAGATACGCAGTATTTT.

CDR3 in amino acids: CASSFGAEAFF. In nucleotides, the CDR3 is TGCGCCAGCAGCTTCGGAGCTGAAGCTTTCTTT. This chain joins TRBV5-1 and TRBJ1-1, with D unresolved. V was cut by 2 bases and J by 6 bases, with 5 bases left in between. Germline values: CDR1 SGHRS, CDR2 YFSETQ. This CDR3 has 11 amino acids. Using reference TRBV5-1 and TRBJ1-1 for the parts outside the CDR3, the full variable domain is KAGVTQTPRYLIKTRGQQVTLSCSPISGHRSVSWYQQTPGQGLQFLFEYFSETQRNKGNFPGRFSGRQFSNSRSEMNVSTLELGDSALYLCASSFGAEAFFGQGTRLTVV.

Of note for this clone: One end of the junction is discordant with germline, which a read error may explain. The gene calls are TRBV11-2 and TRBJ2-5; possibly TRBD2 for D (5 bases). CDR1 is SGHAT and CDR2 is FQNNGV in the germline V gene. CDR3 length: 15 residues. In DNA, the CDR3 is TGTGCCAGCAGCCCACTCGGACTCAACCATGAGACCCAGTACTTC. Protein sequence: CASSPLGLNHETQYF.

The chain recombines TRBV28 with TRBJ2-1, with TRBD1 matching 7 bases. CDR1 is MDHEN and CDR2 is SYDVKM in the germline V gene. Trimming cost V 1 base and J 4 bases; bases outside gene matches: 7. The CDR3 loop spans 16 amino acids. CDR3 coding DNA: TGTGCCAGCAGTTTATTTGCCCTGACAGGGTACAATGAGCAGTTCTTC. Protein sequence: CASSLFALTGYNEQFF.

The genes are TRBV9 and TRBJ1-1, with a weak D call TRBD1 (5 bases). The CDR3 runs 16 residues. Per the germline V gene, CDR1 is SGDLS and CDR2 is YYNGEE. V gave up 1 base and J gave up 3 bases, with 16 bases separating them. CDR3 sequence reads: CASSVKGQGWDTEAFF. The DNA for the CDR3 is TGTGCCAGCAGCGTAAAAGGGCAGGGTTGGGACACTGAAGCTTTCTTT.

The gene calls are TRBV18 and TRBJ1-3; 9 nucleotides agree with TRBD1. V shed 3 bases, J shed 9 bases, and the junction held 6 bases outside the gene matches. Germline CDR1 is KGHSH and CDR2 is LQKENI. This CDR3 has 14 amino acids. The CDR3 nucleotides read TGTGCCAGCTCACCGTGGGACAGGGAAGGCACCATATATTTT. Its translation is CASSPWDREGTIYF.

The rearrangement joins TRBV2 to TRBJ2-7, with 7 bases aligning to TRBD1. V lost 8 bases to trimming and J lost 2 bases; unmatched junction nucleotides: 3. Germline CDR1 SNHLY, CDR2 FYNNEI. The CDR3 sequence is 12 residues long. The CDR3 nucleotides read TGTGCCAGCCGGGACAGAGCCTACGAGCAGTACTTC. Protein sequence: CASRDRAYEQYF. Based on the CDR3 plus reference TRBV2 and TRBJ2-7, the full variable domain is EPEVTQTPSHQVTQMGQEVILRCVPISNHLYFYWYRQILGQKVEFLVSFYNNEISEKSEIFDDQFSVERPDGSNFTLKIRSTKLEDSAMYFCASRDRAYEQYFGPGTRLTVT.

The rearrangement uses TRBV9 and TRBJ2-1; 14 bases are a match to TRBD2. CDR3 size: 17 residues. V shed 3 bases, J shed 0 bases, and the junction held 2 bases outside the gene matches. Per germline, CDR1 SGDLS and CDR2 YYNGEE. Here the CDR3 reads CASSDGLAGGSYNEQFF. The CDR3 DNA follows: TGTGCCAGCAGCGACGGACTAGCGGGAGGCTCCTACAATGAGCAGTTCTTC.

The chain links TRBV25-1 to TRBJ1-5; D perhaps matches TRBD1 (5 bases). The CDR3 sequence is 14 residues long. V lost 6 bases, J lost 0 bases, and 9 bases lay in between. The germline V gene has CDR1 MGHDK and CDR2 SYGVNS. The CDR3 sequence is CASRGPVSNQPQHF. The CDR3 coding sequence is TGTGCCAGCAGGGGGCCAGTTAGCAATCAGCCCCAGCATTTT.

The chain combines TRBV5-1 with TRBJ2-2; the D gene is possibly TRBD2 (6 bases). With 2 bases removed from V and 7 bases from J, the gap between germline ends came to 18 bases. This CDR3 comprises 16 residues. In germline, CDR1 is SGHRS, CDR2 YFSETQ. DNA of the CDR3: TGCGCCAGCAGCTTCGGGACTTACCCCGCGGGCGGGGAGCTGTTTTTT. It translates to CASSFGTYPAGGELFF.

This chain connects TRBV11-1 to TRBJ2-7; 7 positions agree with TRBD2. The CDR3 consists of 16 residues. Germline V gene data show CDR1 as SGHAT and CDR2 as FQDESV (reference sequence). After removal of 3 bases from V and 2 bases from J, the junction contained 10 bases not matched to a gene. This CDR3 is CASSFTSARSTYEQYF. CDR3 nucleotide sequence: TGTGCCAGCAGCTTTACTAGCGCCAGATCTACCTACGAGCAGTACTTC.

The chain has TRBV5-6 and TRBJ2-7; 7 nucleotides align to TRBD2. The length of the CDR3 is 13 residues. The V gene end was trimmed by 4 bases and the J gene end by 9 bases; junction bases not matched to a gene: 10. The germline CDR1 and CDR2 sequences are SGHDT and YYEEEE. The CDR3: CASSPLPGGTQYF. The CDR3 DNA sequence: TGTGCCAGCAGCCCCCTGCCGGGAGGAACGCAGTACTTC.

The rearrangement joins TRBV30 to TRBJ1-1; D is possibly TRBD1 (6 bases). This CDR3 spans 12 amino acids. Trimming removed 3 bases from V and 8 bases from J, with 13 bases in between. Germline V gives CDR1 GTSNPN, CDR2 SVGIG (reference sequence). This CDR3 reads CAWSTGLSEAFF. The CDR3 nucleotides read TGTGCCTGGAGCACAGGGTTATCGGAAGCTTTCTTT.

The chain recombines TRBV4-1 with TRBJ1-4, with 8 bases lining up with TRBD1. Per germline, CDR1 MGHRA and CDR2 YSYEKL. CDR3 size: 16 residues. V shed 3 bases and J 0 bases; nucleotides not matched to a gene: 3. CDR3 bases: TGCGCCAGCAGCCACATGGGACAGGCAACTAATGAAAAACTGTTTTTT. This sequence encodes CASSHMGQATNEKLFF.

The CDR3 is CASRADRLNTEAFF. The CDR3, as DNA: TGTGCCAGCAGGGCGGACAGGCTGAACACTGAAGCTTTCTTT. The chain joins TRBV7-2 to TRBJ1-1, with 7 bases aligning to TRBD1. This CDR3 has 14 residues. From germline, CDR1 is SGHTA and CDR2 FQGNSA. Germline trimming cut 6 bases from V and 0 bases from J; bases unmatched to any gene: 4.

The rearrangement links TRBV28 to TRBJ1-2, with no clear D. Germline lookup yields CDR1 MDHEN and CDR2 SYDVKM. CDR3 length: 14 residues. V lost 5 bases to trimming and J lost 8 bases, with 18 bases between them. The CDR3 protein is CASSPPTSRGGYTF. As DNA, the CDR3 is TGTGCCAGCAGTCCACCCACCTCCCGGGGAGGCTACACCTTC.

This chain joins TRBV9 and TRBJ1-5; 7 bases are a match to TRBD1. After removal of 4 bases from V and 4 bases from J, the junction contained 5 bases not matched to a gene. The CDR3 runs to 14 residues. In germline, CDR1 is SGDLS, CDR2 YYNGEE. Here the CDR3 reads CASSPGQVNQPQHF. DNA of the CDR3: TGTGCCAGCAGCCCCGGACAGGTGAATCAGCCCCAGCATTTT.

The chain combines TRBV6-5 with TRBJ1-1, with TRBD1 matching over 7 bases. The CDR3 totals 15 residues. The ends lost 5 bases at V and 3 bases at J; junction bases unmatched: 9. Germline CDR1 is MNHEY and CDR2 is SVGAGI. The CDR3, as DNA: TGTGCCAGCAGTCCACAGGGGTGGAGGGACACTGAAGCTTTCTTT. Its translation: CASSPQGWRDTEAFF.

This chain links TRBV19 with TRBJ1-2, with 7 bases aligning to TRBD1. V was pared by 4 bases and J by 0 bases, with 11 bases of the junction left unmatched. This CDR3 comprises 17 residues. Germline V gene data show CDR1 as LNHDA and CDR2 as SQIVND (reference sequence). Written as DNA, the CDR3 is TGTGCCAGTAGTAAGGGGACAGCTAGAACAGCTAACTATGGCTACACCTTC. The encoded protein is CASSKGTARTANYGYTF.

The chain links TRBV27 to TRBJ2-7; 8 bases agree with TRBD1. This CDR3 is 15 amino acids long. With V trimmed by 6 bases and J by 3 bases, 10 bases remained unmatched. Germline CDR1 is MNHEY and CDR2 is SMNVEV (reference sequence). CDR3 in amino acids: CASRRQGPIDYEQYF. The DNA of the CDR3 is TGTGCCAGCAGACGACAGGGGCCCATTGACTACGAGCAGTACTTC.

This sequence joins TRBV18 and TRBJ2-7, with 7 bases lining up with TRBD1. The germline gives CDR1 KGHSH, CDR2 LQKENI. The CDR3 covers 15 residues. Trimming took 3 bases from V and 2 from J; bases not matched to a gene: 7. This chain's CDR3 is CASSPRARGTYEQYF. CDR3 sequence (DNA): TGTGCCAGCTCACCCAGAGCCAGGGGGACCTACGAGCAGTACTTC.

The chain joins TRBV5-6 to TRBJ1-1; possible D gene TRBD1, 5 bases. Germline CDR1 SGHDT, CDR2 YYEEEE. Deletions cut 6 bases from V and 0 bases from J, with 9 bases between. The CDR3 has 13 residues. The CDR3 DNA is TGTGCCAGCACTACGGGGGTGAACACTGAAGCTTTCTTT. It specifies CASTTGVNTEAFF.

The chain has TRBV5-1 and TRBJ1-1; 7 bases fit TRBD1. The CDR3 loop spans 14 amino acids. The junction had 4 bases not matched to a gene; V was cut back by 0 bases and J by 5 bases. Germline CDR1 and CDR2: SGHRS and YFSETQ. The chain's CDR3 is CASSLDRGRTEAFF. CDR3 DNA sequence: TGCGCCAGCAGCTTGGACAGGGGCAGGACTGAAGCTTTCTTT.